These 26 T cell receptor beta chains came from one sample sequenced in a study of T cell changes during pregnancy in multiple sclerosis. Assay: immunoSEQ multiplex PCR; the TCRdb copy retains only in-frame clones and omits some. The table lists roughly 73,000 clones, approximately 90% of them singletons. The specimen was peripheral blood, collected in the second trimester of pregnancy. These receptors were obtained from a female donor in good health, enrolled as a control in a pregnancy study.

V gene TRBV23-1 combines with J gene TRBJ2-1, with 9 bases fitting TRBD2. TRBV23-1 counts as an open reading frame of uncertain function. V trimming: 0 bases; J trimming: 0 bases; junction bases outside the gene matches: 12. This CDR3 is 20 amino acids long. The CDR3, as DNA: TGCGCCAGCAGTCAATCCCAGGTCCCTAGCGGGGTCTCCTCCTACAATGAGCAGTTCTTC. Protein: CASSQSQVPSGVSSYNEQFF.

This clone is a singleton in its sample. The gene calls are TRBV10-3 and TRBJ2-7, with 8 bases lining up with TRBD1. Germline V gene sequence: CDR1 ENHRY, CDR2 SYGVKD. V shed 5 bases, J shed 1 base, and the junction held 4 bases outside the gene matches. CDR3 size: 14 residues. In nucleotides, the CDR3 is TGTGCCATCAGTCTAGGACAGGGATCCTACGAGCAGTACTTC. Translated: CAISLGQGSYEQYF.

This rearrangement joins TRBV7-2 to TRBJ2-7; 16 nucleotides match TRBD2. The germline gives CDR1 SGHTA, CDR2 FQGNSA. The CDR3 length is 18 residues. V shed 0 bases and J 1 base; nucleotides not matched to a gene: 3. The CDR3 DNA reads TGTGCCAGCAGCTTAGCGGGGACTAGCGGGGGGGTTTCCTACGAGCAGTACTTC. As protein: CASSLAGTSGGVSYEQYF.

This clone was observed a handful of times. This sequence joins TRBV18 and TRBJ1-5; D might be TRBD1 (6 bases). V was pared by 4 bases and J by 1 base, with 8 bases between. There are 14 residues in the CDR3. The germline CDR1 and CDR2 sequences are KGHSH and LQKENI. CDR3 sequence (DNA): TGTGCCAGCTCACACAGGGAAAGCAATCAGCCCCAGCATTTT. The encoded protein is CASSHRESNQPQHF.

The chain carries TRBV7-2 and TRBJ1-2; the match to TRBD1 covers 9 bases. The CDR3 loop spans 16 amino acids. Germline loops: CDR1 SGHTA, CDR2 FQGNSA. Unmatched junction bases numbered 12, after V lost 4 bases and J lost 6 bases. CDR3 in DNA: TGTGCCAGCAGCTCGGAGCCGGGACAGGGTTTGAATGGCTACACCTTC. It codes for CASSSEPGQGLNGYTF. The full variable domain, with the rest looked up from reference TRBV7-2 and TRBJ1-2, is GAGVSQSPSNKVTEKGKDVELRCDPISGHTALYWYRQSLGQGLEFLIYFQGNSAPDKSGLPSDRFSAERTGGSVSTLTIQRTQQEDSAVYLCASSSEPGQGLNGYTFGSGTRLTVV.

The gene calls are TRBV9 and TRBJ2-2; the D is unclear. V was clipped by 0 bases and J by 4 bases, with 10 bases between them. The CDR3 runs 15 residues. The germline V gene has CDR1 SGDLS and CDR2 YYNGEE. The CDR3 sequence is CASSVVVSRTGELFF. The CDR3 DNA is TGTGCCAGCAGCGTAGTGGTTAGCCGCACCGGGGAGCTGTTTTTT.

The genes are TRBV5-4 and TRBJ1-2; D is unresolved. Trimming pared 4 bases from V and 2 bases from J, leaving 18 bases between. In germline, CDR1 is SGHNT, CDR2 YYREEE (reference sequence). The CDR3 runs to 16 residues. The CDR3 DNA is TGTGCCAGCAGCGGCGGGCCCCTCGGACGGAACTATGGCTACACCTTC. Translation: CASSGGPLGRNYGYTF.

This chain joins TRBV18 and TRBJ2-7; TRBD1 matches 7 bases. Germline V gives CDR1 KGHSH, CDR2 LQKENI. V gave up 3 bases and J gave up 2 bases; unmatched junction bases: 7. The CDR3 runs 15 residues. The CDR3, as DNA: TGTGCCAGCTCACCCGATAGGGACAGTCCCTACGAGCAGTACTTC. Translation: CASSPDRDSPYEQYF. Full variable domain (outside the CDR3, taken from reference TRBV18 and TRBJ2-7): NAGVMQNPRHLVRRRGQEARLRCSPMKGHSHVYWYRQLPEEGLKFMVYLQKENIIDESGMPKERFSAEFPKEGPSILRIQQVVRGDSAAYFCASSPDRDSPYEQYFGPGTRLTVT.

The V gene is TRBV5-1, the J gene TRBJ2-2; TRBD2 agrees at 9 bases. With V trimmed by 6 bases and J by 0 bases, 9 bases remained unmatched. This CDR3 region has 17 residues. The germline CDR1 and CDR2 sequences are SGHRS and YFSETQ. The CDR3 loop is CASNSGLAPANTGELFF. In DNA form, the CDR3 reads TGCGCCAGCAACTCGGGACTAGCCCCCGCGAACACCGGGGAGCTGTTTTTT.

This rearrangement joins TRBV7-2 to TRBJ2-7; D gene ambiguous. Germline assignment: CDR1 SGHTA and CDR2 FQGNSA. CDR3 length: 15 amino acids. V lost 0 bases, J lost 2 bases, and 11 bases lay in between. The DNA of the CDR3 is TGTGCCAGCAGCTTAGCTTCCAGTCAAGCCTACGAGCAGTACTTC. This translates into CASSLASSQAYEQYF.

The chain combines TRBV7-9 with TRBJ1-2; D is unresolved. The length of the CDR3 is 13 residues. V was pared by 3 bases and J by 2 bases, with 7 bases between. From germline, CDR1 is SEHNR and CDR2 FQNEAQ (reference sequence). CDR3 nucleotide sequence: TGTGCCAGCAGCTTCCTGACAAACTATGGCTACACCTTC. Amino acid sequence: CASSFLTNYGYTF.

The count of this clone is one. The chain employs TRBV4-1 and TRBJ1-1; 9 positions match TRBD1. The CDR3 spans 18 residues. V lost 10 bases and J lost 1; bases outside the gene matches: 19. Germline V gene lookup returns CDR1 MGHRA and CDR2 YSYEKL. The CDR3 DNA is TGCGCCACCCGGGACAGGGTTGGAAAGCGGGTGGGGAACACTGAAGCTTTCTTT. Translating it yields CATRDRVGKRVGNTEAFF.

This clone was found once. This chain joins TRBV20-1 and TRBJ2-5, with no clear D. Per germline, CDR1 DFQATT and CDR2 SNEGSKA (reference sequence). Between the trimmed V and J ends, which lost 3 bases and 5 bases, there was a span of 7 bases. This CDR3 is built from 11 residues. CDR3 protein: CSASLDETQYF. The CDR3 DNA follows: TGCAGTGCTAGTCTAGATGAGACCCAGTACTTC.

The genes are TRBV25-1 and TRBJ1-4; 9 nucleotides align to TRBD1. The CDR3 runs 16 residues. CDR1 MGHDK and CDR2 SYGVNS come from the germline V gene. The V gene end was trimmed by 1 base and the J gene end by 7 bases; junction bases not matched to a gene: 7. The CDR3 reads CASSEWVTGGGEKLFF. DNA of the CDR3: TGTGCCAGCAGTGAATGGGTGACAGGGGGAGGTGAAAAACTGTTTTTT.

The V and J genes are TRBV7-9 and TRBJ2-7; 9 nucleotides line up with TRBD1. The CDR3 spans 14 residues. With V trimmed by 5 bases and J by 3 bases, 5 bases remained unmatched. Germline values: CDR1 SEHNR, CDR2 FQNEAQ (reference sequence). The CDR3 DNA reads TGTGCCAGCAGCGCAAGGGACAGGGACTACGAGCAGTACTTC. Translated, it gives CASSARDRDYEQYF.

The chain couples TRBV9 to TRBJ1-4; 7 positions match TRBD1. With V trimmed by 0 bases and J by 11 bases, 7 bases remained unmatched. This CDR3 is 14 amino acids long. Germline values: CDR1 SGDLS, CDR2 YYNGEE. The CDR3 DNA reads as TGTGCCAGCAGCGTAGCCTTGACAGGGATGAAACTGTTTTTT. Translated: CASSVALTGMKLFF.

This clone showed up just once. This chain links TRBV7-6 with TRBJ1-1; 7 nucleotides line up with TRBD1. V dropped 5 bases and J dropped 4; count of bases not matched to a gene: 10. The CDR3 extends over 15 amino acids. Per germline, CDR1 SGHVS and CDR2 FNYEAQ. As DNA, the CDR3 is TGTGCCAGCAGCCTTGAGGTAGGGGGCTTCACTGAAGCTTTCTTT. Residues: CASSLEVGGFTEAFF.

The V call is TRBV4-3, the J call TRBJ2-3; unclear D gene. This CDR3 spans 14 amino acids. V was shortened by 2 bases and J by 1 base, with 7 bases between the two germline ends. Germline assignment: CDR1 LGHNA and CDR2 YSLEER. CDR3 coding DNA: TGCGCCAGCAGCCAACTGCAGGGCACAGATACGCAGTATTTT. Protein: CASSQLQGTDTQYF.

Here the CDR3 reads CASSLQGTTEAFF. The CDR3, as DNA: TGTGCCAGCAGCCTACAGGGGACCACTGAAGCTTTCTTT. The chain is built from TRBV2 and TRBJ1-1; 7 nucleotides line up with TRBD1. The CDR3 runs 13 residues. The J segment lost 4 bases and the V segment lost 6 bases, leaving 5 bases of the junction unmatched. Germline V CDR1 and CDR2: SNHLY, FYNNEI.

CDR3 nucleotide sequence: TGCAGCGTACAGGCCCCTTCAGGGGGGCTCGGGCCTGGAAACACCATATATTTT. This sequence encodes CSVQAPSGGLGPGNTIYF. The J gene is TRBJ1-3, the V gene TRBV29-1; TRBD1 matches 7 bases. The CDR3 consists of 18 residues. The J segment lost 2 bases and the V segment lost 6 bases, leaving 19 bases of the junction unmatched. CDR1 is SQVTM, CDR2 ANQGSEA, per germline.

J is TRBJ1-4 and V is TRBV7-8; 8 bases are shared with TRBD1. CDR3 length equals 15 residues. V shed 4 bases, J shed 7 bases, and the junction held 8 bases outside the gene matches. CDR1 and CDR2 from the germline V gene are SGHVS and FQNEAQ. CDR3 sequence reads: CASSSWTGRGEKLFF. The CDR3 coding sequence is TGTGCCAGCAGCTCATGGACAGGGCGGGGTGAAAAACTGTTTTTT.

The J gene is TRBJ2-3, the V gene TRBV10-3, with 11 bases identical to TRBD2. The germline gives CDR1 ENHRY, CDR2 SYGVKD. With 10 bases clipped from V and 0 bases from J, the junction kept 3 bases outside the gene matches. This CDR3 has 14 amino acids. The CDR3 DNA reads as TGTGCCACCGGGACTAGCGGCAGCACAGATACGCAGTATTTT. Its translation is CATGTSGSTDTQYF.

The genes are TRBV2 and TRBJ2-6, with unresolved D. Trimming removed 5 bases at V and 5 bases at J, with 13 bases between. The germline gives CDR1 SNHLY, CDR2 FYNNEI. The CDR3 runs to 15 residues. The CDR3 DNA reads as TGTGCCAGCAGTCCGATACAAAGTCGGGCCAACGTCCTGACTTTC. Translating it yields CASSPIQSRANVLTF.

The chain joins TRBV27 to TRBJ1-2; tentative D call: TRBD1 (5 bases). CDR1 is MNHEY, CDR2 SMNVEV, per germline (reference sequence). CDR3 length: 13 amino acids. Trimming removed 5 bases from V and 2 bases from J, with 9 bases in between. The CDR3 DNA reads TGTGCCAGCAGTGCCCAGGGCAACTATGGCTACACCTTC. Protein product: CASSAQGNYGYTF.

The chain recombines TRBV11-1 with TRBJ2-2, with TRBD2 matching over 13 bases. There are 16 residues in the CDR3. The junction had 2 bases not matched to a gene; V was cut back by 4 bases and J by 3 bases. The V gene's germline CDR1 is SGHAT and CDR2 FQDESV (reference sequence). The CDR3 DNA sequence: TGTGCCAGCAGCTCCGGACTAGCGGGGGACACCGGGGAGCTGTTTTTT. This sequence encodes CASSSGLAGDTGELFF.

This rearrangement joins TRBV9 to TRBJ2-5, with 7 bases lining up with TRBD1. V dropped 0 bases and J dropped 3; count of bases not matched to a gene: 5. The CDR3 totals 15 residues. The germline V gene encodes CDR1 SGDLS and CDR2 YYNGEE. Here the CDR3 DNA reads TGTGCCAGCAGCGTAGGGGGACAGATAAAAGAGACCCAGTACTTC. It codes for CASSVGGQIKETQYF.